This T cell receptor (beta chain) stems from a study of T cell repertoires in cytomegalovirus infection. Study overall: It was the public TCR beta signatures that indicated both CMV infection and matching HLA type.

V was clipped by 10 bases and J by 4 bases, with 14 bases between them. From germline, CDR1 is ENHRY and CDR2 SYGVKD. The CDR3 is made up of 13 amino acids. This clonotype was counted at least ten times. Via MiXCR, TCRdb re-called the reads, giving one row per CDR3 protein. The sample shows around 320,000 distinct CDR3 sequences, around a tenth of them seen only once. Sample: PBMCs. This receptor was taken from a human donor in good health (CMV status not recorded). Some clones in this sample may be carry-over from other donors' samples. The chain links TRBV10-3 to TRBJ1-3; maybe TRBD1 (5 bases). The CDR3 nucleotides are TGTGCCACCCAGGGCCCTACCGGAAACACCATATATTTT. Its translation is CATQGPTGNTIYF.